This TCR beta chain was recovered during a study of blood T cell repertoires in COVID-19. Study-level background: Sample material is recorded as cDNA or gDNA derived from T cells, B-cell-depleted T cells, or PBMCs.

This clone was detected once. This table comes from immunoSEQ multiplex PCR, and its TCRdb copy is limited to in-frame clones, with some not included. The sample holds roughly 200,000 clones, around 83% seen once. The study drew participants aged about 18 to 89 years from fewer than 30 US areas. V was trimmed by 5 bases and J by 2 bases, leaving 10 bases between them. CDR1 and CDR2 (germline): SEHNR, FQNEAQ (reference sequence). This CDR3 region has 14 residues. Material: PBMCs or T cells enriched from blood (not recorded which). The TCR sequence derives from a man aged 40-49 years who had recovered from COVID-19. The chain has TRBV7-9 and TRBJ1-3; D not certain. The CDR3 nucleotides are TGTGCCAGCAGCCGGGAGGCGGCTGGAAACACCATATATTTT. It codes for CASSREAAGNTIYF.